Sequencing of this T cell receptor beta chain was carried out in a study of CD8 T cells in ankylosing spondylitis. Whole-study findings and limits: It appeared that ankylosing spondylitis blood was characterized by a TCR beta motif of several highly homologous variants. Enrichment of disease-linked clones was reportedly significant in matched ankylosing spondylitis synovial fluid.

This clonotype was seen many times. Its antigen is currently unknown. TCRdb analysed the 5' RACE reads with MiXCR anew, one entry per CDR3 protein. The data show roughly 230,000 distinct CDR3 sequences, with 7% to 10% seen just once and around 4.8% held by the top ten. Germline assignment: CDR1 SGHKS and CDR2 YYEKEE (reference sequence). The V and J ends lost 2 bases and 1 base, in that order; junction bases with no gene match: 2. This CDR3 contains 14 residues. The chain carries TRBV5-5 and TRBJ2-7, with 8 bases lining up with TRBD2. The sample was blood, either unsorted or a sorted T cell fraction (not recorded which). The clonotype comes from a female donor with ankylosing spondylitis or in good health (not recorded which). The chain's CDR3 is CASSFSGGSYEQYF. The CDR3 DNA follows: TGTGCCAGCAGCTTCAGCGGGGGATCCTACGAGCAGTACTTC.